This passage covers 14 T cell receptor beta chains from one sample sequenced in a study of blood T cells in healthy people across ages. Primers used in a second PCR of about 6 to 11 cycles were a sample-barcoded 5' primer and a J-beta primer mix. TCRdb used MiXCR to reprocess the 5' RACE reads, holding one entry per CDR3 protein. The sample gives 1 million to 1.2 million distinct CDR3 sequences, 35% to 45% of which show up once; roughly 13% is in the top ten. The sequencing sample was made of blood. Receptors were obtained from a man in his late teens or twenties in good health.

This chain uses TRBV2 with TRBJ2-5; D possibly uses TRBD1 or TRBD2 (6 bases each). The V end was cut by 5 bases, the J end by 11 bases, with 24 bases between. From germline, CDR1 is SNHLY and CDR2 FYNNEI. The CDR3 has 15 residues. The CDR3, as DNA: TGTGCCAGCAGTTCCATAGGGGGGAAAAACAATGAGCAGTACTTC. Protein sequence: CASSSIGGKNNEQYF.

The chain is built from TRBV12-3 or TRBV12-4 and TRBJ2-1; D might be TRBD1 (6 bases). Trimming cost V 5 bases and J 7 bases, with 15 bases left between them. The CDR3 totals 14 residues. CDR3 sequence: CASSLRDNRNEQFF. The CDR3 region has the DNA TGTGCCAGCAGTCTCCGGGACAACCGGAATGAGCAGTTCTTC.

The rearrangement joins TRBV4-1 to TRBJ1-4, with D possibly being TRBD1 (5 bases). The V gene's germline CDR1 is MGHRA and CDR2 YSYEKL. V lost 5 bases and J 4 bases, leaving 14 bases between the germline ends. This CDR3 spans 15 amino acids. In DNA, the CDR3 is TGCGCCAGCAGCTCCGGGAAAGGGGATAATGAAAAACTGTTTTTT. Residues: CASSSGKGDNEKLFF.

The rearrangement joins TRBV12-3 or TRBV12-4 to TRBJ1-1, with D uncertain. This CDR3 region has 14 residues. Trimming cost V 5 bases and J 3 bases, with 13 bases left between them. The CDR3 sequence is CASSPFLSYTEAFF. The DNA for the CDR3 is TGTGCCAGCAGTCCGTTTTTATCGTACACTGAAGCTTTCTTT.

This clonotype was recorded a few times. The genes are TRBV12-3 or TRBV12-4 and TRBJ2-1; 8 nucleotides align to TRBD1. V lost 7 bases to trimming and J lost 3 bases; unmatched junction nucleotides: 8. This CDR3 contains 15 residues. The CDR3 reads CASTVGQGLYNEQFF. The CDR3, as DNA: TGTGCCAGCACCGTCGGACAGGGCCTCTACAATGAGCAGTTCTTC.

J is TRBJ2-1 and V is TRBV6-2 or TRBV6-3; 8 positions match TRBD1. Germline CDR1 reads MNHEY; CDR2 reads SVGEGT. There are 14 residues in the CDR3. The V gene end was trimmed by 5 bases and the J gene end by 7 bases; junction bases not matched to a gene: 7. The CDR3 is CASSRQTGENEQFF. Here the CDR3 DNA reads TGTGCCAGCAGTCGACAGACAGGGGAGAATGAGCAGTTCTTC.

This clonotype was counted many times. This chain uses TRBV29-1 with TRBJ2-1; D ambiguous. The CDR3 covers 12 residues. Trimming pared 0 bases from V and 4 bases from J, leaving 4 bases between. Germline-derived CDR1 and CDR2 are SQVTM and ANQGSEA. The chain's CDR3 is CSVEDRYNEQFF. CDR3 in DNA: TGCAGCGTTGAAGACAGGTACAATGAGCAGTTCTTC.

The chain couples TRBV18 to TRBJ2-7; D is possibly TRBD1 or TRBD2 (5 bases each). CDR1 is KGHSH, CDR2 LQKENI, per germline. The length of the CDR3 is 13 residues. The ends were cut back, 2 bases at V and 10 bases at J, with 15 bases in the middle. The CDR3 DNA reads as TGTGCCAGCTCACCAGGCCAGGGAGTTGTCCAGTACTTC. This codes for CASSPGQGVVQYF.

The CDR3, as DNA: TGTGCCAGCAGTTCCCCGGGGTGGGTGGGGGGCACTGAAGCTTTCTTT. Its protein is CASSSPGWVGGTEAFF. The rearrangement joins TRBV28 to TRBJ1-1, with D perhaps TRBD1 (5 bases). CDR1 is MDHEN and CDR2 is SYDVKM in the germline V gene. Deletions cut 4 bases from V and 4 bases from J, with 19 bases between. The CDR3 spans 16 residues.

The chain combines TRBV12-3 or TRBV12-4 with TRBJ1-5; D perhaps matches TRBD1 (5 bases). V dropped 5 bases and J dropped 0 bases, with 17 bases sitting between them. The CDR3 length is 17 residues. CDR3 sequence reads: CASSLGYGTDSNQPQHF. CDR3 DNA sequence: TGTGCCAGCAGTCTTGGCTACGGGACGGATAGCAATCAGCCCCAGCATTTT.

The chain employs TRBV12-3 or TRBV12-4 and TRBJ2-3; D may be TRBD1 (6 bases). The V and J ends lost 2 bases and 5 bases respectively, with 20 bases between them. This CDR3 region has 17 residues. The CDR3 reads CASSLKVLGARGDTQYF. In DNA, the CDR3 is TGTGCCAGCAGTTTAAAGGTTCTGGGGGCCCGTGGAGATACGCAGTATTTT.

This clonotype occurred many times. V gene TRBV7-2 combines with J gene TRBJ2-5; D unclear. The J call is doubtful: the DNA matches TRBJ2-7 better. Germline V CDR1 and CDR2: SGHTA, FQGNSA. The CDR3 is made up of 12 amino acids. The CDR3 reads CASSQGFGEQYF. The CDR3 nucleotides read TGTGCCAGCAGTCAAGGGTTTGGCGAGCAGTACTTC.

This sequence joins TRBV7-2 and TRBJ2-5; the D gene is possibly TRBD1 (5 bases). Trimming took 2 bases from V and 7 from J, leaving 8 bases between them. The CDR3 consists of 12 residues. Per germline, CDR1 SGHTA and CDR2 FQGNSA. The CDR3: CASSLFQGTQYF. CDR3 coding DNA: TGTGCCAGCAGCTTATTTCAGGGGACCCAGTACTTC.

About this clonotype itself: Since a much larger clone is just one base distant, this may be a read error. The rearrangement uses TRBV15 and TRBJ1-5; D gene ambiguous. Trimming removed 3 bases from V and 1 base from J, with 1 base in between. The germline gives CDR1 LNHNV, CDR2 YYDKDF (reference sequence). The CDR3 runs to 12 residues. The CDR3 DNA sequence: TGTGCCACCAGCAGGAGCAATCAGCCCCAGCATTTT. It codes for CATSRSNQPQHF.